The clone carrying this TCR beta chain has only a few counts. Germline lookup yields CDR1 SGHDT and CDR2 YYEEEE. The CDR3 is 17 amino acids. The V and J ends lost 4 bases and 0 bases, in that order; junction bases with no gene match: 7. These data are taken from a study of blood T cell repertoires in COVID-19. Study-wide context: The United States, Italy and Spain were the sources of the acute and convalescent COVID-19 samples. PBMCs, B-cell-depleted T cells, or T cells provided the cDNA or gDNA that made up the material.

In the authors' methods: Reference gene primers were amplified, and this amplification served to estimate nucleated cell counts. Only in-frame clones appear in the TCRdb table, and some are missing; sequencing was by immunoSEQ multiplex PCR. V, J and clone size were drawn from that table, and D and trimming were deduced from the DNA. The sample holds fewer than 120,000 clones, less than 85% seen once. The V and J genes are TRBV5-6 and TRBJ2-6; TRBD1 matches at 7 bases. Sequencing input: peripheral blood. This TCR was sampled from an elderly woman with acute or convalescent COVID-19. CDR3 protein: CASSHTGDYSGANVLTF. Here the CDR3 DNA reads TGTGCCAGCAGCCATACAGGGGATTACTCTGGGGCCAACGTCCTGACTTTC.